This T cell receptor (beta chain) was captured by sequencing in a study of spatial heterogeneity in lung cancer. Overall study context: More than eight raw reads, on average, carried each unique TCR and UMI combination. Study-level points and caveats: Intratumoral expanded alpha and beta TCR counts were found to track tumor mutation counts.

TCRdb processed the 5' RACE reads anew with MiXCR; each CDR3 protein has one entry. Of about 2,300 distinct CDR3 sequences in the sample, approximately 15% were seen once. This clonotype appeared many times. The antigen is unknown. The CDR3 is made up of 14 amino acids. Germline V gene sequence: CDR1 DFQATT, CDR2 SNEGSKA (reference sequence). J gave up 1 base and V 7 bases, and 4 bases lay outside the gene matches. The time point is: sample taken at primary tumor resection. Whole RNA, isolated from tumor, nontumor lung or frozen PBMC, was sequenced without prior sorting. This clonotype was obtained from a male donor with early-stage non-small cell lung cancer. The material was lung tumor tissue, obtained at surgery. V is TRBV20-1 and J is TRBJ2-3; 11 bases map to TRBD2. The CDR3 reads CSGPLAGGTDTQYF. CDR3 DNA sequence: TGCAGTGGCCCACTAGCGGGGGGCACAGATACGCAGTATTTT.